The 7 T cell receptor beta chains below all came from one sample that was sequenced in a study of T cells in Graves' hyperthyroidism and ophthalmopathy. TCR beta CDR3 region amplification was performed from RNA transcripts. First-round RT-PCR of the TCR CDR3 relied on the HTBI primer set. A single record per CDR3 protein comes from TCRdb applying MiXCR to the multiplex PCR reads. Here the sample spans hundreds of thousands of distinct CDR3 sequences, over 35% being singletons. The sequenced sample consisted of blood. The receptors were gathered from a middle-aged woman with Graves' hyperthyroidism.

Worth noting for this clonotype: An end of the junction differs from the germline gene, which may be a read error. The chain recombines TRBV25-1 with TRBJ1-3; the D gene is possibly TRBD1 (6 bases). Germline V gene data show CDR1 as MGHDK and CDR2 as SYGVNS. This CDR3 comprises 16 residues. Here the CDR3 reads CASSRTLDSLGNTTYF. DNA for the CDR3: TGTGCCAGCAGCCGGACCCTGGACAGCCTCGGAAACACCACATATTTT.

About this clonotype itself: A single base separates this from a much larger clone, so it may be a read error. The chain links TRBV19 to TRBJ1-6, with D perhaps matching TRBD1 (6 bases). The CDR3 runs to 13 residues. Germline V lookup: CDR1 LNHDA, CDR2 SQIVND (reference sequence). V lost 7 bases to trimming and J lost 7 bases, with 11 bases between them. The CDR3 sequence is CASTTGENSPLHF. In DNA, the CDR3 is TGTGCCAGTACGACAGGAGAAAATTCACCCCTCCACTTT.

This rearrangement joins TRBV7-3 to TRBJ1-1, with D uncertain. Germline lookup yields CDR1 SGHTA and CDR2 FQGTGA. Trimming cost V 4 bases and J 4 bases, with 16 bases left between them. The CDR3 consists of 15 residues. Written as DNA, the CDR3 is TGTGCCAGCAGCTCTGCCCCGGGAGGTGTCACTGAAGCTTTCTTT. Protein product: CASSSAPGGVTEAFF.

This clonotype has just a few counts. This chain joins TRBV28 and TRBJ1-5; 11 bases align to TRBD1. The J segment lost 7 bases and the V segment lost 10 bases, leaving 9 bases of the junction unmatched. Germline values: CDR1 MDHEN, CDR2 SYDVKM. The CDR3 is 14 amino acids. The CDR3 region is CAIPGQGATQPQHF. The DNA of the CDR3 is TGTGCCATTCCAGGACAGGGGGCCACACAGCCCCAGCATTTT.

This clonotype was detected a few times. The genes are TRBV27 and TRBJ1-2; D uncertain. The CDR3 is 13 amino acids. The germline V gene encodes CDR1 MNHEY and CDR2 SMNVEV (reference sequence). V was shortened by 8 bases and J by 1 base, with 11 bases between the two germline ends. This chain's CDR3 is CASGKGSNYGYTF. As DNA, the CDR3 is TGTGCCAGCGGAAAAGGGAGTAACTATGGCTACACCTTC.

The rearrangement links TRBV5-5 to TRBJ1-5; TRBD1 agrees at 7 bases. The CDR3 length is 15 residues. With V trimmed by 5 bases and J by 2 bases, 7 bases remained unmatched. Germline V lookup: CDR1 SGHKS, CDR2 YYEKEE (reference sequence). The CDR3, as DNA: TGTGCCAGCAGTTTAGGGGGCTATGGCAATCAGCCCCAGCATTTT. It encodes CASSLGGYGNQPQHF.

In the case of this clonotype: An end of the junction does not agree with germline; a read error may underlie this. The J gene is TRBJ1-1, the V gene TRBV10-3; the D is unclear. From germline, CDR1 is ENHRY and CDR2 SYGVKD. The CDR3 extends over 13 amino acids. CDR3 bases: TGTGCCAGCAGTGAAGTGCAGGACGGAATAGCTTTCTTT. It codes for CASSEVQDGIAFF.